Sequencing of this T cell receptor beta chain was carried out in a study of T cell responses to AZD1222 COVID-19 vaccine listed by TCRdb under 2021. Notes on the research overall: AZD1222 recipients given second doses at about 4 weeks or at about 12 weeks were pooled, since spike-specific TCR depth and breadth were not found to differ between the two schedules. Trial participants were enrolled by age into subgroups of 18-55, 56-69 and 70-plus years, and about 150, 27 and 61 TCR-sequenced participants, respectively, were included in these subgroups. TCR sequencing was performed for fewer than 250 trial participants, of whom about 210 were given two doses of AZD1222 and some 26 were given two doses of MenACWY control vaccine. The full study reports these points: No day 14 peak-response samples were available, so repertoires were characterized only after the peak T cell response. Epitopes outside the regions mutated in the B.1.351 and B.1.1.7 variants were reportedly recognized by nearly half of the unique spike-specific TCRs. CD4 TCRs associated with the vaccine covered the entire spike protein, and the dominant responses were in regions 160-218 and 743-854. In the small 56-69-year group, the increase in depth fell short of significance, most likely because of low power. Participants were mostly white British, with more females than males. The authors suggested clonal diversity may have been underestimated. Conclusions about previously exposed vaccinees were limited because only a handful of AZD1222 recipients were SARS-CoV-2 seropositive at baseline. After two AZD1222 doses, both the breadth and the depth of spike-specific TCRs were significantly higher than at day 0 and than in MenACWY recipients.

Trimming removed 2 bases from V and 2 bases from J; the gene matches leave 5 bases unexplained. The CDR3 sequence holds 16 residues, the cysteine and phenylalanine included. Solely the CDR3 DNA is kept, with 48 bases framed from the first base. Per the germline V gene, SGHTA is the CDR1 and FQGNSA is the CDR2. Note on this clone: The antigen it binds to is not known. Base-call qualities are not available, and no considerably larger clone is one nucleotide away.

Interpreted using the paper, the time point label stands for: baseline before first vaccination. Vaccinee samples were obtained from the UK trials COV001 and COV002, which included a single-blind randomized controlled phase 2/3 trial of AZD1222 (ChAdOx1 nCoV-19) in healthy adults. Trial participant PBMC samples were collected at day 0 and day 28 after the second dose for TCRbeta chain sequencing. The CDR3 regions of human TCRbeta chains were analyzed by immunosequencing. The paper's processing steps were these. TCRs in the repertoires were compared against a reference library of SARS-CoV-2-specific TCRs that had been generated with the MIRA antigen-specificity platform. Breadth was defined as the fraction of unique TCRs that were SARS-CoV-2-associated, and depth was defined as the fraction of total T cells that were SARS-CoV-2-associated. Using the MIRA data, each spike-specific TCR was mapped to the spike region that the TCR reacts to and placed in a CD4 or CD8 class. Log10-transformed breadth and depth values were compared by one-way ANOVA with Sidak's multiple comparisons tests. Here the immuneACCESS table is served through TCRdb, limited to in-frame sequences with V and J called. Missing clones are a known gap in these copies; in checked studies unresolved V genes cover under half, and the rest lacks a known reason. That table is the source of V, J and clone size, and D and trimming were worked out from the DNA. The sample table holds about 120,000 clones, of which over 85% were seen once. Together, the top ten hold under 9% of the sample.

The sequencing here drew on peripheral blood, taken on day 0 of AZD1222 vaccination. The chain uses TRBV7-2 and TRBJ2-1; TRBD2 fits 8 bases in the junction. This receptor was obtained from an adult in good health. The sequenced DNA: TGTGCCAGCAGCTTACGTAGCGGGGCCCCCTACAATGAGCAGTTCTTC. This gives the protein CASSLRSGAPYNEQFF. The full variable domain, completed from the reference TRBV7-2 and TRBJ2-1 proteins outside the CDR3, reads GAGVSQSPSNKVTEKGKDVELRCDPISGHTALYWYRQSLGQGLEFLIYFQGNSAPDKSGLPSDRFSAERTGGSVSTLTIQRTQQEDSAVYLCASSLRSGAPYNEQFFGPGTRLTVL.